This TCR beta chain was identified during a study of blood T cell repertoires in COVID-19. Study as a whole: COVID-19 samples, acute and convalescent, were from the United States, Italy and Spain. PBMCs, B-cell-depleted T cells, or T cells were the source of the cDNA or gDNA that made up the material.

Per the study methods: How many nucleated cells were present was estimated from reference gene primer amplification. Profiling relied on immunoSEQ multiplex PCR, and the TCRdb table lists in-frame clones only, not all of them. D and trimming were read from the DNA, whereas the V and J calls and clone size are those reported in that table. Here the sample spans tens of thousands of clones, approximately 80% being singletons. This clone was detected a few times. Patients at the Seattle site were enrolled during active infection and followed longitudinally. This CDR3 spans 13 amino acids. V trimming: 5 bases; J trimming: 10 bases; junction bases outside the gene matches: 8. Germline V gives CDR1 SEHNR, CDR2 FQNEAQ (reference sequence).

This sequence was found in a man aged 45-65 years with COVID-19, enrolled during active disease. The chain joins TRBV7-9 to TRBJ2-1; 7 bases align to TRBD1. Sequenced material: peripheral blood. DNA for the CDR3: TGTGCCAGCAGCGGACAGGTCAATTGGGAGCAGTTCTTC. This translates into CASSGQVNWEQFF.